This T cell receptor (beta chain) was documented in a study of blood T cell repertoires in COVID-19. As for the study in general: Spain, Italy and the United States supplied samples that represented acute and convalescent COVID-19. T cells, B-cell-depleted T cells, or PBMCs supplied cDNA or gDNA.

Methods used by the authors: Reference gene primers were amplified, and this amplification served to estimate nucleated cell counts. Libraries were prepared by immunoSEQ multiplex PCR; TCRdb keeps only in-frame clonotypes and omits some of them. V, J and clone size are those of that table, while D and trimming were read from the DNA. The profile shows roughly 130,000 clones, over 80% of them singletons. This clone was counted only a few times. This specimen includes other DNA sequences encoding the same CDR3. CDR1 and CDR2 (germline): SGDLS, YYNGEE. The CDR3 loop spans 13 amino acids. Trimming took off 4 bases at V and 7 bases at J, with 9 bases between the two ends.

This rearrangement joins TRBV9 to TRBJ1-6, with D maybe TRBD1 (5 bases). The origin of this receptor is a man in his sixties or seventies with acute or convalescent COVID-19. Sequenced material: peripheral blood. The CDR3 protein is CASSPRQNSPLHF. The CDR3 DNA reads TGTGCCAGCAGCCCAAGACAGAATTCACCCCTCCACTTT. Supplemented by reference TRBV9 and TRBJ1-6, the full variable domain reads DSGVTQTPKHLITATGQRVTLRCSPRSGDLSVYWYQQSLDQGLQFLIQYYNGEERAKGNILERFSAQQFPDLHSELNLSSLELGDSALYFCASSPRQNSPLHFGNGTRLTVT.